These T cell receptor beta chains were read from a single sample in a study of T-cell memory formation after mild COVID-19. TCRdb itself ran the 5' RACE reads through MiXCR, one entry per CDR3 protein. The sample shows 350,000 to 500,000 distinct CDR3 sequences, about 25% of them seen only once. The specimen was PBMCs or a T cell subset sorted from them (not recorded which). Every receptor here comes from an adult woman who had mild COVID-19 (a few samples of this study predate the infection). Cell type and time point are not known. CDR3s include the opening cysteine and the closing phenylalanine or tryptophan. The D gene is left open where the match is weak. Rows give clone size only sometimes, using once, few, many, or a class for an expanded clone.

cdr3_length j_call v_call clone_size d_call cdr3_nt cdr3_aa
13 TRBJ2-2 TRBV30 . . TGTGCCTGGAGTGTCACAGGGATCGGGGAGCTGTTTTTT CAWSVTGIGELFF
15 TRBJ2-1 TRBV19 few TRBD2 TGTGCCACCAAGACTAGCGGAAGCTCCTACAATGAGCAGTTCTTC CATKTSGSSYNEQFF
16 TRBJ2-3 TRBV7-6 . TRBD1 TGTGCCAGCAGCTACTCAGGGGGACCGGGTACAGATACGCAGTATTTT CASSYSGGPGTDTQYF
14 TRBJ2-7 TRBV29-1 many TRBD1 TGCAGCGCCTACCCGGGACAGGGAACGGATGAGCAGTACTTC CSAYPGQGTDEQYF
16 TRBJ2-1 TRBV5-4 few TRBD2 TGTGCCAGCAGCCGCGCGGGAGCTCCGGGATCTGGTGAGCAGTTCTTC CASSRAGAPGSGEQFF
13 TRBJ2-1 TRBV7-2 many . TGTGCCAGCAGCTTAGATCAGCTGAATGAGCAGTTCTTC CASSLDQLNEQFF
20 TRBJ2-1 TRBV9 once TRBD2 TGTGCCAGCAGCGTAGAGGTTAGAGGGGAACTAGCGGGTTCCTACAATGAGCAGTTCTTC CASSVEVRGELAGSYNEQFF
15 TRBJ1-5 TRBV3-1 few . TGTGCCAGCAGCCAAGGACAATATAGCAATCAGCCCCAGCATTTT CASSQGQYSNQPQHF
16 TRBJ1-5 TRBV12-3/TRBV12-4 . TRBD1 TGTGCCAGCAGTTTCGCCGGGACAGGGCCCAATCAGCCCCAGCATTTT CASSFAGTGPNQPQHF
12 TRBJ2-3 TRBV6-2/TRBV6-3 . . TGTGCCAGCAGCGAAGGGTGGGATACGCAGTATTTT CASSEGWDTQYF
14 TRBJ2-7 TRBV12-3/TRBV12-4 . . TGTGCCAGCAGTTCAATACAGGACTACTACGAGCAGTACTTC CASSSIQDYYEQYF
17 TRBJ2-1 TRBV6-2/TRBV6-3 few TRBD2 TGTGCCAGCAGTTACGAGTTGACTAGCGGGAGGCTTTATGAGCAGTTCTTC CASSYELTSGRLYEQFF
14 TRBJ2-1 TRBV6-2/TRBV6-3 . TRBD1 TGTGCCAGCAGGGGACAGGGTTTGGGGAATGAGCAGTTCTTC CASRGQGLGNEQFF
16 TRBJ1-5 TRBV5-8 . . TGTGCCAGCAGCTTGGCCCCCGGACTGAACAATCAGCCCCAGCATTTT CASSLAPGLNNQPQHF
14 TRBJ1-6 TRBV4-3 . . TGCGCCAGCAGCCATGAGACTTCCCCTTCACCCCTCCACTTT CASSHETSPSPLHF
15 TRBJ2-1 TRBV7-3 . TRBD2 TGTGCCAGCAGCCTGGGACTAGAGGGAACCAATGAGCAGTTCTTC CASSLGLEGTNEQFF
14 TRBJ2-5 TRBV12-3/TRBV12-4 . . TGTGCCAGCAGTTTCGGCCAGTTCCAAGAGACCCAGTACTTC CASSFGQFQETQYF
16 TRBJ2-2 TRBV4-2 few TRBD2 TGTGCCAGCAGCCAAGATACGGGAGGAAGGACCGGGGAGCTGTTTTTT CASSQDTGGRTGELFF
15 TRBJ2-3 TRBV2 . TRBD1 TGTGCCAGCAGCCGTGGACAGGGTAGCCCAGATACGCAGTATTTT CASSRGQGSPDTQYF
14 TRBJ1-1 TRBV5-1 . TRBD1 TGCGCCAGCAGCAATGGCCAGGGGGGGACTGAAGCTTTCTTT CASSNGQGGTEAFF
15 TRBJ2-7 TRBV5-4 . TRBD2 TGTGCCAGCAGCTCAGCGGGGACGACCGCCTACGAGCAGTACTTC CASSSAGTTAYEQYF
19 TRBJ2-6 TRBV15 few TRBD1 TGTGCCACCAGCAGAGCCGGGACAGGGTCCCATAGTGGGGCCAACGTCCTGACTTTC CATSRAGTGSHSGANVLTF
13 TRBJ1-1 TRBV7-2 few . TGTGCCAGCAGCTTAGGGGCCCGATATGAAGCTTTCTTT CASSLGARYEAFF
11 TRBJ1-1 TRBV30 few . TGTGCCTGGATAGGCGTGACTGAAGCTTTCTTT CAWIGVTEAFF
13 TRBJ2-3 TRBV6-5 few . TGTGCCAGCAGTTACGAAGGGGCAGATACGCAGTATTTT CASSYEGADTQYF
13 TRBJ1-2 TRBV6-5 . TRBD1 TGTGCCAGCACTACAGGGGGGTCGGATGGCTACACCTTC CASTTGGSDGYTF
15 TRBJ2-3 TRBV29-1 few . TGCAGCGTAGCCTCCCAGGGTGTGGGGACAGATACGCAGTATTTT CSVASQGVGTDTQYF
15 TRBJ2-7 TRBV5-6 . . TGTGCCAGCAGCTTGCAGGGGTGGATCTCCTACGAGCAGTACTTC CASSLQGWISYEQYF
15 TRBJ2-7 TRBV13 many TRBD2 TGTGCCAGCAGCTTAGCCGGGACTAGCGGGAAGGAGCAGTACTTC CASSLAGTSGKEQYF
17 TRBJ2-3 TRBV24-1 . . TGTGCCACCAGTGACCTGGATGTAACTTCTAGCACAGATACGCAGTATTTT CATSDLDVTSSTDTQYF
14 TRBJ2-7 TRBV20-1 . . TGCAGTGCTAGAGTACGGGCCGGCTCCTACGAGCAGTACTTC CSARVRAGSYEQYF
14 TRBJ2-7 TRBV28 few . TGTGCCAGCAGTCCCGATCCAGGAACCTACGAGCAGTACTTC CASSPDPGTYEQYF
17 TRBJ2-3 TRBV27 few . TGTGCCAGCAGTCGCAGCCCCCGGGTCTGGAGCACAGATACGCAGTATTTT CASSRSPRVWSTDTQYF
15 TRBJ1-6 TRBV10-2 few TRBD1 TGCGCCGCTCGGAGGAGTACAGGGGAAAATTCACCCCTCCACTTT CAARRSTGENSPLHF
16 TRBJ2-1 TRBV3-1 . TRBD2 TGTGCCAGCAGCCAAGATTCAGCGGGGGGTCACAATGAGCAGTTCTTC CASSQDSAGGHNEQFF
16 TRBJ2-1 TRBV18 . . TGTGCCAGCTCACCCAGGGGCGGGTTTTACCGTACTGAGCAGTTCTTC CASSPRGGFYRTEQFF
15 TRBJ2-2 TRBV9 few TRBD2 TGTGCCAGCAGCGAGACTAGCAAGAGGATCGGGGAGCTGTTTTTT CASSETSKRIGELFF
14 TRBJ2-3 TRBV7-3 few . TGTGCCAGCAGCTACGAAGGGGGCACAGATACGCAGTATTTT CASSYEGGTDTQYF
15 TRBJ1-6 TRBV5-1 . . TGCGCCAGCAGCTTGACGGGCCTGCCTCAGTCACCCCTCCACTTT CASSLTGLPQSPLHF
14 TRBJ1-2 TRBV24-1 many TRBD1 TGTGCCACCAGTGATTGGACAGGGGGCAGTGGCTACACCTTC CATSDWTGGSGYTF
14 TRBJ1-1 TRBV10-3 . . TGTGCCATCACCACCTCAGCAGGGAACACTGAAGCTTTCTTT CAITTSAGNTEAFF
16 TRBJ2-7 TRBV7-6 few TRBD1 TGTGCCAGCAGCTCCTACAGGGACAGGGACCACTACGAGCAGTACTTC CASSSYRDRDHYEQYF
14 TRBJ1-4 TRBV20-1 few TRBD1 TGCAGTGCTAGTAGGACGGACAGGGATGAAAAACTGTTTTTT CSASRTDRDEKLFF
15 TRBJ2-1 TRBV6-5 . . TGTGCCAGCGATTTTTCAGCTAACTCCTACAATGAGCAGTTCTTC CASDFSANSYNEQFF
16 TRBJ2-1 TRBV6-5 many TRBD2 TGTGCCAGCAGTCGTGGACCGGGAGGCTCCTACAATGAGCAGTTCTTC CASSRGPGGSYNEQFF
15 TRBJ2-5 TRBV5-5 many . TGTGCCAGCAGCGTGGTTGGGGGTGGTGATGAGACCCAGTACTTC CASSVVGGGDETQYF